This T cell receptor (beta chain) was retrieved from a study of blood T cell repertoires in COVID-19. Background on the study: Some COVID-19 samples were acute and others convalescent; all came from the United States, Italy and Spain. In each case, the material was cDNA or gDNA derived from T cells, B-cell-depleted T cells, or PBMCs.

Unmatched junction bases numbered 7, after V lost 0 bases and J lost 1 base. Germline-derived CDR1 and CDR2 are MGHRA and YSYEKL. This CDR3 is built from 17 residues. Authors' analysis steps: Quantification of nucleated cells was approximated via reference gene primer amplification. Clones were sequenced by immunoSEQ multiplex PCR, and TCRdb holds only the in-frame ones, with some missing. V and J calls and clone size are those listed in that table; D and trimming were worked out from the DNA. Of roughly 160,000 clones in the sample, roughly 91% were seen once. The sequence came from a man aged 18 to 30 with acute or convalescent COVID-19. Source material: peripheral blood. The chain uses TRBV4-1 and TRBJ1-2; 8 bases are a match to TRBD1. CDR3 DNA: TGCGCCAGCAGCCAAGAGTATGGGGGACAGGTTAACTATGGCTACACCTTC. This codes for CASSQEYGGQVNYGYTF.